These 20 T cell receptor delta chains were sequenced from one sample in a study of γδ T cells in repeated Plasmodium falciparum infection. Gammadelta T cells were flow-sorted from PBMC into Vgamma9/Vdelta2+ and Vdelta2-negative populations for bulk analysis. TCRdb re-called clones from the multiplex PCR reads using CATT. Counted here are about 93,000 delta-chain clones, roughly 0.98% occurring once; the ten biggest clones make up roughly 9.5%. The material sequenced was gamma-delta T cells from blood. All receptors derive from a pool of human donors (malaria-infected and uninfected, not separated).

There are many counts of this clone. TCRdb's protein, taken from a much larger clone, differs from this DNA's translation at residue 21, likely owing to a read error; the protein displayed comes from the DNA. The CDR3 DNA sequence: TGTGCCTTTAGAGGGGTTAGGTCGGGCCTACAGGGTGGGGGATTACTGTACACCGATAAACCCATCTTT. Protein sequence: CAFRGVRSGLQGGGLLYTDKPIF. The chain couples TRDV3 to TRDJ1, with 8 bases lining up with TRDD3. The length of the CDR3 is 23 residues. Germline lookup yields CDR1 TVYSNPD and CDR2 GDNSRS (reference sequence).

This clone was detected many times. This likely traces to a read error, being one base from a far larger clone. Other DNA sequences of this sample code for an identical CDR3. The chain links TRDV2 to TRDJ1; a weak D match, TRDD3 (6 bases). V lost 0 bases and J lost 2, with 27 bases in between. This CDR3 spans 20 amino acids. The germline V gene encodes CDR1 GEAIGNYY and CDR2 EKD. The CDR3 region is CACDTNLQGCQGDRTDKLIF. CDR3 nucleotide sequence: TGTGCCTGTGACACCAACCTACAGGGATGCCAAGGGGATCGGACCGATAAACTCATCTTT.

This clone appeared a few times. This likely stems from a read error, as it lies one base from a far larger clone. Other DNA sequences in this sample translate to the same CDR3. This chain uses TRDV2 with TRDJ1; no clear D. TCRdb leaves out the J gene; it was filled in here by matching the DNA to germline. Germline CDR1 GEAIGNYY, CDR2 EKD. The CDR3 is 18 residues long. The germline V and J ends were trimmed by 0 bases and 4 bases, with 23 bases remaining between them. Here the CDR3 reads CACDTVGLRDRNFDKLIF. CDR3 in DNA: TGTGCCTGTGACACCGTCGGACTACGGGACCGTAATTTCGATAAACTCATCTTT.

This clone was seen a few times. With only one base between it and a far larger clone, this is likely a read error. Other DNA sequences in the sample encode the same CDR3. The chain couples TRDV2 to TRDJ1; D is possibly TRDD2 or TRDD3 (6 bases each). Because TCRdb records no J gene, it was assigned here through a match of the DNA to germline. The CDR3 has 19 amino acids. The germline V gene encodes CDR1 GEAIGNYY and CDR2 EKD. V was trimmed by 1 base and J by 0 bases, leaving 23 bases between them. CDR3 bases: TGTGCCTGTGACACGGGATCCTACACTGGGTTACTTTACACCGATAAACTCATCTTT. It codes for CACDTGSYTGLLYTDKLIF.

In the case of this clone: TCRdb's listed protein matches a much larger clone and diverges from this DNA's translation at residue 13, likely through a read error; the protein shown comes from the DNA. This chain links TRDV2 with TRDJ1, with 9 positions matching TRDD3. The J gene is not listed in TCRdb, so it was assigned here from a DNA match to germline. The V segment lost 0 bases and the J segment 6 bases; nucleotides outside the gene matches: 16. Germline assignment: CDR1 GEAIGNYY and CDR2 EKD. The CDR3 runs 18 residues. CDR3 DNA: TGTGCCTGTGACACCGGCTACTGGGGGACGCTCCTGGCCAATAAACTCATCTTT. Amino acid sequence: CACDTGYWGTLLANKLIF.

Notes on this clone: TCRdb's entry gives the protein of a much larger clone, which mismatches this DNA's translation at residue 19, likely from a read error; the protein reported here is translated from the DNA. No J gene was assigned, while the V gene was called as TRDV1; TRDD3 is the table's D call and was not checked against the DNA. Germline CDR1 is TSWWSYY and CDR2 is QGS. The CDR3 is 20 residues long. CDR3 bases: TGTGCTCTTGGGGATCCTTGCGCCTTCCTACGTAGCGCGTACACCGATAAACTCACCTTT. Amino acid sequence: CALGDPCAFLRSAYTDKLTF.

This clone was observed a few times. The TCRdb protein, from a much larger clone, departs from this DNA's translation at residue 10, likely by read error; the protein shown derives from the DNA. V is TRDV2 and J is TRDJ1, with TRDD3 as a possible D gene (6 bases). The V end lost 3 bases, the J end lost 9 bases, and 22 bases lay between the germline ends. The CDR3 runs 15 residues. Germline V gene sequence: CDR1 GEAIGNYY, CDR2 EKD. The CDR3 DNA reads TGTGCCTGTGACCCCGTAGGTGGGGATGTGGGCGAACTCATCTTT. This encodes CACDPVGGDVGELIF.

A remark on this clone: Only one base separates this from a far larger clonotype, so it likely reflects a read error. The sample carries other DNA sequences with the same CDR3. The chain recombines TRDV1 with TRDJ1; 10 bases align to TRDD3. The J gene was missing in TCRdb and was found by matching the end of the DNA to germline. The CDR3 spans 18 residues. The V gene end was trimmed by 9 bases and the J gene end by 0 bases; junction bases not matched to a gene: 16. Germline V gives CDR1 TSWWSYY, CDR2 QGS. CDR3 protein: CALGRPSVLGDYTDKLIF. The CDR3 DNA follows: TGTGCTCTCGGGAGACCTTCAGTACTGGGGGATTACACCGATAAACTCATCTTT.

By share, this clone counts as medium-sized. The sample holds other DNA sequences that translate to the same CDR3. The chain couples TRDV2 to TRDJ1; D is unresolved. The germline CDR1 and CDR2 sequences are GEAIGNYY and EKD. The CDR3 is made up of 17 amino acids. Trimming stripped 3 bases from V and 7 bases from J, with 26 bases between. The CDR3: CACDWRLEAPSQTKLIF. Written as DNA, the CDR3 is TGTGCCTGTGACTGGAGGCTGGAGGCCCCGAGCCAGACTAAACTCATCTTT.

The sample holds a few counts of this clone. The TCRdb protein, from a much larger clone, departs from this DNA's translation at residue 15, likely by read error; the protein shown derives from the DNA. V usage is TRDV2 and J usage is TRDJ1; 8 bases map to TRDD3. The J gene was missing in TCRdb and was found by matching the end of the DNA to germline. This CDR3 comprises 18 residues. Germline CDR1 reads GEAIGNYY; CDR2 reads EKD. CDR3 loop: CACDTLAGGPALTDRLIF. The CDR3 DNA reads TGTGCCTGTGACACCTTAGCTGGGGGACCTGCCCTCACCGATAGACTCATCTTT.

There are many counts of this clone. This chain connects TRDV1 to TRDJ1; TRDD2 matches at 9 bases. The CDR3 has 17 amino acids. Germline-derived CDR1 and CDR2 are TSWWSYY and QGS. Trimming cost V 5 bases and J 11 bases; bases outside gene matches: 21. CDR3 sequence: CALGNCKTLPTPNRLIF. The CDR3 DNA is TGTGCTCTTGGGAACTGCAAGACCCTTCCTACCCCCAATCGGCTCATCTTT.

This clone was counted many times. The chain joins TRDV1 to TRDJ1; the match to TRDD3 covers 7 bases. The J gene was missing in TCRdb and was found by matching the end of the DNA to germline. Germline V gives CDR1 TSWWSYY, CDR2 QGS. V lost 0 bases, J lost 1 base, and 26 bases stayed unmatched. This CDR3 is 23 amino acids long. DNA for the CDR3: TGTGCTCTTGGGGAACTTCTCTTTCCTTACTGGGGATCGCCGAACGTGCGCACCGATAAACTCATCTTT. Residues: CALGELLFPYWGSPNVRTDKLIF.

This clone was counted at least ten times. This likely came from a read error, as a far larger clone is one base away. This sample also contains other DNA sequences that code for the same CDR3. The J gene is TRDJ1, the V gene TRDV2; perhaps TRDD2 as D (5 bases). TCRdb carries no J gene annotation; the J gene was assigned here by matching the DNA with germline. The CDR3 is 15 amino acids. The germline CDR1 and CDR2 sequences are GEAIGNYY and EKD. With 7 bases removed from V and 0 bases from J, the gap between germline ends came to 17 bases. CDR3 residues: CACDPLLPYTDKLIF. CDR3 DNA sequence: TGTGCCTGCGACCCCCTTCTACCGTACACCGATAAACTCATCTTT.

This clone was observed a handful of times. It is likely a read error: a sequence one base away is far more abundant. Different DNA sequences within this sample yield the same CDR3. The chain has TRDV2 and TRDJ1; D perhaps matches TRDD3 (5 bases). The J gene was not available in TCRdb and was assigned here by matching the DNA to germline segments. Germline assignment: CDR1 GEAIGNYY and CDR2 EKD. With 4 bases removed from V and 0 bases from J, the gap between germline ends came to 11 bases. The CDR3 has 14 residues. In DNA form, the CDR3 reads TGTGCCTGTGATAGGTGGGGAAACACCGATAAACTCATCTTT. It specifies CACDRWGNTDKLIF.

This clone was seen a few times. The amino acid sequence in TCRdb belongs to a much larger clone and departs from this DNA's translation at residue 10, likely a sequencing read error; the sequence shown is translated from the DNA. J is TRDJ3 and V is TRDV1; tentatively, D is TRDD3 (6 bases). Since TCRdb gives no J gene, matching the DNA to germline was used here to assign it. Germline CDR1 reads TSWWSYY; CDR2 reads QGS. CDR3 size: 22 residues. Between the trimmed V and J ends, which lost 0 bases and 3 bases, there was a span of 24 bases. CDR3 loop: CALGELESIPGDPCWDTRQMFF. In DNA, the CDR3 is TGTGCTCTTGGGGAACTAGAATCTATACCGGGGGACCCTTGCTGGGACACCCGACAGATGTTTTTC.

About this clone: This DNA's translation differs at residue 6 from TCRdb's protein, which comes from a much larger clone; a read error is likely, and the protein shown is translated from the DNA. The chain links TRDV1 to TRDJ1; D remains ambiguous. No J gene is reported in TCRdb; it was inferred here by comparing the DNA with germline. The CDR3 totals 16 residues. In germline, CDR1 is TSWWSYY, CDR2 QGS. V was trimmed by 5 bases and J by 4 bases, leaving 20 bases between them. CDR3 protein: CALGTVLAYRFDKLIF. The CDR3 DNA is TGTGCTCTTGGGACCGTGCTGGCCTATCGTTTCGATAAACTCATCTTT.

This clone was picked up a small number of times. The translation of this DNA and the TCRdb protein of a much larger clone differ at residue 6, probably owing to a read error; the protein shown here is translated from the DNA. The V call is TRDV1, the J call TRDJ1, with D perhaps matching TRDD2 (5 bases). Because TCRdb records no J gene, it was assigned here through a match of the DNA to germline. Between the trimmed V and J ends, which lost 4 bases and 8 bases, there was a span of 23 bases. The CDR3 loop spans 16 amino acids. The germline gives CDR1 TSWWSYY, CDR2 QGS. The CDR3 nucleotides are TGTGCTCTTGGGGCGCACCCTACGCATAATTACATAAAACTCATCTTT. Encoded protein: CALGAHPTHNYIKLIF.

This clone was seen a handful of times. The likely explanation is a read error, given a far larger clone one base away. Other DNA sequences within the sample encode an identical CDR3. This chain connects TRDV1 to TRDJ1; D remains unclear. Germline CDR1 and CDR2: TSWWSYY and QGS. V was shortened by 0 bases and J by 1 base, with 15 bases between the two germline ends. The CDR3 runs to 17 residues. DNA of the CDR3: TGTGCTCTTGGGGAACTCCCATCATATATCTTCACCGATAAACTCATCTTT. Amino acid sequence: CALGELPSYIFTDKLIF.

With regard to this clone: Translating this DNA gives a protein that differs at residue 14 from the TCRdb one, which belongs to a much larger clone; a read error is likely, and the protein shown is this translation. The CDR3 DNA sequence: TGTGCCTGTGACACTCAGGATACTCTCACCGATAAACTCACCTTT. Its translation is CACDTQDTLTDKLTF. The V gene is given as TRDV2, and no J gene call is available; TRDD3, the table's D call, was not compared with the DNA. The CDR3 has 15 amino acids. Per germline, CDR1 GEAIGNYY and CDR2 EKD.

This clone has just a few counts. A far more abundant clone sits one base away, making this likely a read error. Other DNA sequences in the same sample also yield this CDR3. The rearrangement uses TRDV2 and TRDJ1, with TRDD2 matching 8 bases. TCRdb records no J gene; here it was assigned by comparing the DNA to germline. Germline-derived CDR1 and CDR2 are GEAIGNYY and EKD. The length of the CDR3 is 18 residues. This chain's CDR3 is CADKASYVPGDVTDKLIF. For the CDR3, the DNA is TGTGCAGACAAGGCTTCCTACGTACCTGGCGACGTTACCGATAAACTCATCTTT.